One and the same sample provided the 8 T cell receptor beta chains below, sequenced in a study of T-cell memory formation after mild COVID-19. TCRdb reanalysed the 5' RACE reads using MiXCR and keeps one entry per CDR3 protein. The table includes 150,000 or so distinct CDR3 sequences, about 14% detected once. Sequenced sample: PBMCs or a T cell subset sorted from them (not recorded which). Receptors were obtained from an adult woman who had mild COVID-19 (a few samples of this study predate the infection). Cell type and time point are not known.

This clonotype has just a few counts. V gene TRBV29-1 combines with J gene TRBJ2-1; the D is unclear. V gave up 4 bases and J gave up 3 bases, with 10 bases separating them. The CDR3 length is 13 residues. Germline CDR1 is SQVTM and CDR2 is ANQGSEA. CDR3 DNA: TGCAGCGTTGTACCCGATTTCTACAATGAGCAGTTCTTC. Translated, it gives CSVVPDFYNEQFF.

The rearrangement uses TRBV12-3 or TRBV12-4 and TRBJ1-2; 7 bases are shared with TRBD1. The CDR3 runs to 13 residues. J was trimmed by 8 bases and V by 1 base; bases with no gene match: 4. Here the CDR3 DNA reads TGTGCCAGCAGTTTAGGGACAGGTTGGGGCTACACCTTC. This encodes CASSLGTGWGYTF.

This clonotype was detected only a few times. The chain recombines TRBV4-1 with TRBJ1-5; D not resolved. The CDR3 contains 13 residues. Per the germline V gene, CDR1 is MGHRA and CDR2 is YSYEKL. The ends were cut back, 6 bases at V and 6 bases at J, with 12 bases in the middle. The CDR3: CASSLVAGQPQHF. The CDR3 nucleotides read TGCGCCAGCAGTCTCGTGGCGGGTCAGCCCCAGCATTTT.

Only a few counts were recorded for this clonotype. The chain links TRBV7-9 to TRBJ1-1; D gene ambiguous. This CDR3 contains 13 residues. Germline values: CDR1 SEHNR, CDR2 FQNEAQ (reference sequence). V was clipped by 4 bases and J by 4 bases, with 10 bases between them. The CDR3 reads CASSSQPGTEAFF. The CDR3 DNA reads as TGTGCCAGCAGCTCCCAGCCGGGCACTGAAGCTTTCTTT.

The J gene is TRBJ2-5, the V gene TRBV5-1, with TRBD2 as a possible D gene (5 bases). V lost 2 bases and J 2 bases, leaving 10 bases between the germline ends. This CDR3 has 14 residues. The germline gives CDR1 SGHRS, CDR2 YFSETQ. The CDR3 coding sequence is TGCGCCAGCAGCTTAACTAGTTGGCAAGAGACCCAGTACTTC. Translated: CASSLTSWQETQYF.

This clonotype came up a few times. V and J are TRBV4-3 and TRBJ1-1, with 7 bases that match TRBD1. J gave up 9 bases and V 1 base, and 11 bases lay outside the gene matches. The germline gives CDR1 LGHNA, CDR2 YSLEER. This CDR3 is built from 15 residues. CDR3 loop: CASSQGLPGGVKAFF. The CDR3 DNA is TGCGCCAGCAGCCAAGGGCTTCCAGGGGGTGTTAAAGCTTTCTTT.

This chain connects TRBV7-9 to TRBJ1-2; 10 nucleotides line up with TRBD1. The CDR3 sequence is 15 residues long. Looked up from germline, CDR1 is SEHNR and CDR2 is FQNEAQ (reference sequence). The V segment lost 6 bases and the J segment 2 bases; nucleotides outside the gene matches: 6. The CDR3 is CASRDGDRGNYGYTF. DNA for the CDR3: TGTGCCAGCAGGGATGGGGACAGGGGAAACTATGGCTACACCTTC.

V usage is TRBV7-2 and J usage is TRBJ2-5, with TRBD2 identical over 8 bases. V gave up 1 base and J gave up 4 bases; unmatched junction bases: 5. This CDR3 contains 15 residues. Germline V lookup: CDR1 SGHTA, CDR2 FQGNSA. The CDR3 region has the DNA TGTGCCAGCAGCTTAGACGGGAGGGCTCTAGAGACCCAGTACTTC. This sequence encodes CASSLDGRALETQYF.